These 19 T cell receptor beta chains were all obtained from the same sample, sequenced in a study of siplizumab effects on memory and regulatory T cells. Clones were read by immunoSEQ multiplex PCR, and TCRdb kept only the in-frame ones, dropping some. The profile shows some 100,000 clones, 92% of them singletons. Sequencing used Tregs sorted from blood. These receptors were collected from a human donor in good health.

The V gene is TRBV5-6, the J gene TRBJ2-7; 7 nucleotides line up with TRBD1. The CDR3 sequence is 15 residues long. Losses at the gene ends were 3 bases for V and 3 bases for J; bases not matched to a gene: 9. Germline CDR1 is SGHDT and CDR2 is YYEEEE. Here the CDR3 reads CASSSEGQTLYEQYF. CDR3 nucleotides: TGTGCCAGCAGCTCAGAGGGACAGACTCTCTACGAGCAGTACTTC. The full variable domain, its missing parts supplied by reference TRBV5-6 and TRBJ2-7, is DAGVTQSPTHLIKTRGQQVTLRCSPKSGHDTVSWYQQALGQGPQFIFQYYEEEERQRGNFPDRFSGHQFPNYSSELNVNALLLGDSALYLCASSSEGQTLYEQYFGPGTRLTVT.

V is TRBV29-1 and J is TRBJ2-1, with 7 bases lining up with TRBD2. Germline V gene lookup returns CDR1 SQVTM and CDR2 ANQGSEA. V shed 7 bases and J 7 bases; nucleotides not matched to a gene: 19. The CDR3 runs 16 residues. CDR3 in amino acids: CSASTKGGSLWNEQFF. The CDR3 DNA follows: TGCAGCGCCTCCACTAAGGGCGGGAGCCTCTGGAATGAGCAGTTCTTC.

The genes are TRBV5-5 and TRBJ2-7; D not certain. Germline loops: CDR1 SGHKS, CDR2 YYEKEE (reference sequence). Trimming removed 1 base at V and 2 bases at J, with 10 bases between. There are 14 residues in the CDR3. This chain's CDR3 is CASSLTPGTYEQYF. The CDR3 DNA sequence: TGTGCCAGCAGCTTGACCCCTGGGACCTACGAGCAGTACTTC.

The gene calls are TRBV19 and TRBJ2-1; a weak D match, TRBD1 (6 bases). Germline lookup yields CDR1 LNHDA and CDR2 SQIVND (reference sequence). The V end lost 10 bases, the J end lost 7 bases, and 20 bases lay between the germline ends. The length of the CDR3 is 14 residues. The CDR3 DNA is TGTGCCACTAAAAGGTCCACAGGGCAAAATGAGCAGTTCTTC. Translating it yields CATKRSTGQNEQFF. The variable domain in full, completed from reference TRBV19 and TRBJ2-1, reads DGGITQSPKYLFRKEGQNVTLSCEQNLNHDAMYWYRQDPGQGLRLIYYSQIVNDFQKGDIAEGYSVSREKKESFPLTVTSAQKNPTAFYLCATKRSTGQNEQFFGPGTRLTVL.

This sequence joins TRBV25-1 and TRBJ1-1; 7 bases map to TRBD1. With 7 bases clipped from V and 2 bases from J, the junction kept 4 bases outside the gene matches. This CDR3 is built from 13 residues. The germline CDR1 and CDR2 sequences are MGHDK and SYGVNS. CDR3 sequence: CASTRGANTEAFF. DNA for the CDR3: TGTGCCAGCACCAGGGGGGCAAACACTGAAGCTTTCTTT.

This sequence joins TRBV5-6 and TRBJ1-6; D call uncertain. The V end was cut by 4 bases, the J end by 7 bases, with 12 bases between. The CDR3 is 14 amino acids. Germline V gene sequence: CDR1 SGHDT, CDR2 YYEEEE. The CDR3 sequence: CASSPGPLNSPLHF. The CDR3 region has the DNA TGTGCCAGCAGCCCCGGACCGTTAAATTCACCCCTCCACTTT.

The chain is built from TRBV11-2 and TRBJ2-7, with 7 bases aligning to TRBD1. Germline lookup yields CDR1 SGHAT and CDR2 FQNNGV. The CDR3 consists of 16 residues. The junction had 12 bases not matched to a gene; V was cut back by 2 bases and J by 5 bases. CDR3 loop: CASSLHPSAGGHEQYF. The CDR3 nucleotides are TGTGCCAGCAGCTTACATCCCTCGGCAGGGGGTCACGAGCAGTACTTC.

V is TRBV12-5 and J is TRBJ1-2; TRBD1 is a possible D gene (6 bases). Trimming removed 0 bases at V and 8 bases at J, with 19 bases between. The CDR3 has 16 residues. Germline V lookup: CDR1 LGHNT, CDR2 FRNRAP. The CDR3 DNA reads as TGTGCTAGTGGTTTGGTATTGGGTCGAACAGGGAAGGGCTACACCTTC. It is translated as CASGLVLGRTGKGYTF.

J is TRBJ1-2 and V is TRBV5-4, with D perhaps TRBD1 (5 bases). The CDR3 is 15 amino acids. V dropped 10 bases and J dropped 6 bases, with 25 bases sitting between them. The germline gives CDR1 SGHNT, CDR2 YYREEE (reference sequence). CDR3: CAPSTRDLRPHGYTF. CDR3 DNA sequence: TGTGCCCCCTCCACTCGGGACCTACGTCCCCATGGCTACACCTTC.

The rearrangement joins TRBV10-3 to TRBJ2-1, with 9 bases matching TRBD2. The CDR3 totals 15 residues. CDR1 and CDR2 (germline): ENHRY, SYGVKD. Trimming removed 6 bases from V and 6 bases from J; junction bases left unmatched: 9. For the CDR3, the DNA is TGTGCCATCAGCCCCGGGACTAGCAAGGGCAATGAGCAGTTCTTC. This gives the protein CAISPGTSKGNEQFF.

The rearrangement uses TRBV4-1 and TRBJ1-4; TRBD1 matches at 12 bases. Trimming removed 5 bases from V and 7 bases from J; junction bases left unmatched: 14. This CDR3 region has 18 residues. Germline assignment: CDR1 MGHRA and CDR2 YSYEKL. CDR3 sequence: CASSSHPGTGGAGEKLFF. DNA for the CDR3: TGCGCCAGCAGCTCTCACCCCGGGACAGGGGGCGCAGGTGAAAAACTGTTTTTT.

The V and J genes are TRBV19 and TRBJ1-2, with D unclear. The CDR3 consists of 15 residues. The germline CDR1 and CDR2 sequences are LNHDA and SQIVND (reference sequence). The ends were cut back, 1 base at V and 2 bases at J, with 11 bases in the middle. Here the CDR3 reads CASSIGGSGNYGYTF. As DNA, the CDR3 is TGTGCCAGTAGTATAGGCGGGTCCGGAAACTATGGCTACACCTTC.

The chain links TRBV28 to TRBJ1-4; a possible D gene is TRBD1 (5 bases). V was clipped by 6 bases and J by 6 bases, with 14 bases between them. Germline V gene sequence: CDR1 MDHEN, CDR2 SYDVKM. The CDR3 runs to 14 residues. CDR3 region: CASSPTGFDEKLFF. The CDR3 bases are TGTGCCAGCAGCCCCACAGGTTTTGATGAAAAACTGTTTTTT.

The DNA for the CDR3 is TGTGCCAGCGAGGCGGACAGGGGGCAACAGCCCCAGCATTTT. Translation gives CASEADRGQQPQHF. V and J are TRBV6-1 and TRBJ1-5, with 11 positions matching TRBD1. V lost 8 bases, J lost 7 bases, and 7 bases stayed unmatched. Germline CDR1 reads MNHNS; CDR2 reads SASEGT. CDR3 length equals 14 residues.

The V and J genes are TRBV7-2 and TRBJ2-1; 11 nucleotides align to TRBD2. Germline-derived CDR1 and CDR2 are SGHTA and FQGNSA. The CDR3 is made up of 19 amino acids. V trimming: 5 bases; J trimming: 1 base; junction bases outside the gene matches: 13. In DNA form, the CDR3 reads TGTGCCAGCAGCCCCCGGGGAAAACTAGCGGGAGTATCCTACAATGAGCAGTTCTTC. This sequence encodes CASSPRGKLAGVSYNEQFF.

The chain couples TRBV5-1 to TRBJ1-5; 11 positions agree with TRBD1. J lost 2 bases, V lost 9 bases, and 7 bases had no gene match. The CDR3 is 15 amino acids. CDR1 and CDR2 (germline): SGHRS, YFSETQ. CDR3 DNA: TGCGCCATCGGACAGGGGGCAAGGGGCAATCAGCCCCAGCATTTT. It yields the protein CAIGQGARGNQPQHF.

The chain combines TRBV5-3 with TRBJ1-5; 9 bases line up with TRBD1. TRBV5-3 is noted as an ORF with a role that remains uncertain. J gave up 0 bases and V 6 bases, and 10 bases lay outside the gene matches. The CDR3 is 17 residues long. The CDR3 DNA is TGTGCCAGAATTCAGGGACAGGGACGTTATAGCAATCAGCCCCAGCATTTT. This gives the protein CARIQGQGRYSNQPQHF.

The V call is TRBV19, the J call TRBJ1-1, with 10 bases matching TRBD1. Germline V gene sequence: CDR1 LNHDA, CDR2 SQIVND (reference sequence). There are 13 residues in the CDR3. Trimming took 6 bases from V and 5 from J; bases not matched to a gene: 3. CDR3 in amino acids: CASRGQGKTEAFF. In DNA form, the CDR3 reads TGTGCCAGTAGGGGACAGGGGAAAACTGAAGCTTTCTTT. The whole variable domain, remainder taken from reference TRBV19 and TRBJ1-1, is DGGITQSPKYLFRKEGQNVTLSCEQNLNHDAMYWYRQDPGQGLRLIYYSQIVNDFQKGDIAEGYSVSREKKESFPLTVTSAQKNPTAFYLCASRGQGKTEAFFGQGTRLTVV.

The chain combines TRBV27 with TRBJ1-2; D remains ambiguous. This CDR3 is 13 amino acids long. Germline V gene lookup returns CDR1 MNHEY and CDR2 SMNVEV (reference sequence). V was trimmed by 5 bases and J by 4 bases, leaving 11 bases between them. CDR3 in amino acids: CASSKGGSYGYTF. The CDR3 DNA follows: TGTGCCAGCAGTAAGGGAGGGTCCTATGGCTACACCTTC.